Below, 13 T cell receptor beta chains from the same sample are listed, as sequenced in a study of cytomegalovirus exposure and HLA in healthy donors. PCR used 60 Vbeta primers and 13 Jbeta primers. Sequencing was performed with immunoSEQ multiplex PCR; in TCRdb, only in-frame clones are kept and a portion is missing. The sample yields about 150,000 clones, around 86% seen once. Sequencing was done on a sample of PBMCs. These receptors originate from a male donor in good health and CMV-seronegative.

This clone was recorded once. V gene TRBV10-3 combines with J gene TRBJ1-1; D gene uncertain. Trimming removed 0 bases at V and 5 bases at J, with 7 bases between. In germline, CDR1 is ENHRY, CDR2 SYGVKD. This CDR3 contains 13 residues. Here the CDR3 DNA reads TGTGCCATCAGTGAGTCGGGGAGGACTGAAGCTTTCTTT. The encoded protein is CAISESGRTEAFF.

The gene calls are TRBV19 and TRBJ2-7; D remains ambiguous. The germline V gene has CDR1 LNHDA and CDR2 SQIVND (reference sequence). The ends were cut back, 3 bases at V and 5 bases at J, with 8 bases in the middle. The CDR3 is made up of 12 amino acids. CDR3 sequence reads: CASSITRNEQYF. CDR3 bases: TGTGCCAGTAGTATTACCAGGAACGAGCAGTACTTC.

This clone was recorded only once. The chain recombines TRBV2 with TRBJ2-3, with TRBD2 identical over 10 bases. CDR1 and CDR2 from the germline V gene are SNHLY and FYNNEI. The CDR3 loop spans 13 amino acids. After removal of 10 bases from V and 3 bases from J, the junction contained 4 bases not matched to a gene. CDR3 region: CANWTSGTDTQYF. Written as DNA, the CDR3 is TGTGCCAACTGGACTAGCGGTACAGATACGCAGTATTTT.

The chain couples TRBV25-1 to TRBJ1-2, with D possibly matching TRBD1 (5 bases). V was trimmed by 7 bases and J by 8 bases, leaving 14 bases between them. The CDR3 sequence is 12 residues long. Germline-derived CDR1 and CDR2 are MGHDK and SYGVNS. The CDR3 DNA reads TGTGCCAGCAACTCCGGGACTCACGGCTACACCTTC. This translates into CASNSGTHGYTF.

The chain has TRBV7-8 and TRBJ2-3; 10 nucleotides line up with TRBD2. The CDR3 is 18 amino acids. Germline V CDR1 and CDR2: SGHVS, FQNEAQ. V trimming: 7 bases; J trimming: 0 bases; junction bases outside the gene matches: 13. The DNA for the CDR3 is TGTGCCAGCACCCCGACTAGCGGGCTCTATACTAGCACAGATACGCAGTATTTT. The encoded protein is CASTPTSGLYTSTDTQYF.

The chain employs TRBV19 and TRBJ1-4; no firm D call. The CDR3 runs to 14 residues. CDR1 LNHDA and CDR2 SQIVND come from the germline V gene (reference sequence). The V gene lost 5 bases and the J gene lost 5 bases, with 12 bases spanning the gap. CDR3 nucleotide sequence: TGTGCCAGTAGTCAACTTAACGGGAATGAAAAACTGTTTTTT. This gives the protein CASSQLNGNEKLFF.

The rearrangement joins TRBV6-1 to TRBJ1-3, with D possibly TRBD1 on 5 matching bases. This CDR3 has 15 residues. V dropped 1 base and J dropped 0 bases, with 7 bases sitting between them. The germline CDR1 and CDR2 sequences are MNHNS and SASEGT. The CDR3 spells CASSEDGGSGNTIYF. DNA for the CDR3: TGTGCCAGCAGTGAAGACGGGGGCTCTGGAAACACCATATATTTT.

This chain connects TRBV5-4 to TRBJ1-2, with 8 bases identical to TRBD1. The J segment lost 5 bases and the V segment lost 0 bases, leaving 9 bases of the junction unmatched. Germline CDR1 SGHNT, CDR2 YYREEE (reference sequence). This CDR3 comprises 16 residues. The CDR3 sequence is CASSLVRTGPHYGYTF. Written as DNA, the CDR3 is TGTGCCAGCAGCTTGGTTCGGACAGGGCCCCATTATGGCTACACCTTC.

The chain employs TRBV10-3 and TRBJ2-7, with TRBD1 as a possible D gene (6 bases). With 6 bases removed from V and 6 bases from J, the gap between germline ends came to 12 bases. Per germline, CDR1 ENHRY and CDR2 SYGVKD. CDR3 length: 12 amino acids. The CDR3 loop reads CAIREQGSEQYF. CDR3 bases: TGTGCCATCAGGGAACAGGGATCCGAGCAGTACTTC.

Comments on this clone: The junction departs from the called germline gene at one end, perhaps through a read error. The rearrangement joins TRBV6-1 to TRBJ1-2; 9 bases are shared with TRBD1. CDR1 MNHNS and CDR2 SASEGT come from the germline V gene. The CDR3 is 13 residues long. The CDR3 reads CARSGGQGYGYTF. The CDR3 region has the DNA TGTGCCAGGAGTGGTGGACAGGGGTATGGCTACACCTTC.

This chain connects TRBV9 to TRBJ1-3; 7 bases are shared with TRBD1. The CDR3 has 16 residues. Germline V gene sequence: CDR1 SGDLS, CDR2 YYNGEE. The trim removed 4 bases at V and 1 base at J, leaving 8 bases unmatched. The CDR3 nucleotides are TGTGCCAGCAGCTTACGTCAGGGGGTATCTGGAAACACCATATATTTT. It translates to CASSLRQGVSGNTIYF. Complete variable domain (other parts from reference TRBV9 and TRBJ1-3): DSGVTQTPKHLITATGQRVTLRCSPRSGDLSVYWYQQSLDQGLQFLIQYYNGEERAKGNILERFSAQQFPDLHSELNLSSLELGDSALYFCASSLRQGVSGNTIYFGEGSWLTVV.

The rearrangement links TRBV29-1 to TRBJ2-7; 10 positions match TRBD1. The CDR3 loop spans 15 amino acids. Germline CDR1 and CDR2: SQVTM and ANQGSEA. J gave up 1 base and V 4 bases, and 7 bases lay outside the gene matches. As DNA, the CDR3 is TGCAGCGTTGCCAAGGGACAGGGGATTTCCTACGAGCAGTACTTC. This sequence encodes CSVAKGQGISYEQYF.

This sequence joins TRBV19 and TRBJ1-2; no reliable D call. V was trimmed by 6 bases and J by 1 base, leaving 12 bases between them. This CDR3 spans 14 amino acids. The V gene's germline CDR1 is LNHDA and CDR2 SQIVND (reference sequence). The CDR3 loop is CASSLDKINYGYTF. CDR3 DNA sequence: TGTGCCAGTAGCCTCGACAAGATTAACTATGGCTACACCTTC.